A single sample is the source of the 10 T cell receptor beta chains below, sequenced in a study of cytomegalovirus exposure and HLA in healthy donors. This PCR relied on a set of 60 Vbeta primers and 13 Jbeta primers. Produced via immunoSEQ multiplex PCR; TCRdb's table is partial and in-frame only. The sample yields roughly 93,000 clones, approximately 74% seen once. Material for sequencing was PBMCs. Source of these receptors: a male donor in good health and CMV-seronegative.

The J gene is TRBJ1-1, the V gene TRBV4-1; D unclear. V lost 4 bases and J 5 bases, leaving 11 bases between the germline ends. The CDR3 covers 13 residues. The germline CDR1 and CDR2 sequences are MGHRA and YSYEKL. CDR3 sequence (DNA): TGCGCCAGCAGCCCCCTCTTGAGGACTGAAGCTTTCTTT. This translates into CASSPLLRTEAFF.

The CDR3 nucleotides read TGTGCCAGCAGTTTAAGGGACAGCGCCGGCTACACCTTC. Its translation: CASSLRDSAGYTF. V gene TRBV28 combines with J gene TRBJ1-2, with 7 positions matching TRBD1. The ends lost 2 bases at V and 8 bases at J; junction bases unmatched: 5. The CDR3 covers 13 residues. The germline CDR1 and CDR2 sequences are MDHEN and SYDVKM.

As DNA, the CDR3 is TGTGCCACCTCAACAGGGGTTTTTAGCAATCAGCCCCAGCATTTT. This translates into CATSTGVFSNQPQHF. V and J are TRBV28 and TRBJ1-5; 7 bases align to TRBD1. The CDR3 consists of 15 residues. The germline gives CDR1 MDHEN, CDR2 SYDVKM. V shed 10 bases and J 0 bases; nucleotides not matched to a gene: 9.

In this sample, this clone turned up a few times. The rearrangement joins TRBV4-2 to TRBJ2-6, with D perhaps TRBD1 (7 bases). Trimming shortened V by 1 base and J by 3 bases, and 19 bases separated the two germline ends. Per germline, CDR1 LGHNA and CDR2 YNFKEQ. CDR3 length equals 19 residues. The CDR3 region is CASSQATAGGSVGANVLTF. The CDR3, as DNA: TGTGCCAGCAGCCAAGCCACAGCAGGGGGGTCTGTTGGGGCCAACGTCCTGACTTTC.

The chain couples TRBV5-1 to TRBJ1-2; 10 bases map to TRBD1. The CDR3 contains 13 residues. Germline lookup yields CDR1 SGHRS and CDR2 YFSETQ. V was clipped by 4 bases and J by 6 bases; unmatched bases: 3. Written as DNA, the CDR3 is TGCGCCAGCAGCCTAGGGACAGGGGATGGCTACACCTTC. It codes for CASSLGTGDGYTF.

The count of this clone is one. The rearrangement joins TRBV4-1 to TRBJ2-3; TRBD2 matches at 9 bases. The CDR3 spans 16 residues. V lost 4 bases, J lost 1 base, and 6 bases stayed unmatched. Germline CDR1 MGHRA, CDR2 YSYEKL. DNA of the CDR3: TGCGCCAGCAGCCTGGGACTAGCAATTGGCACAGATACGCAGTATTTT. This codes for CASSLGLAIGTDTQYF.

The V and J genes are TRBV28 and TRBJ1-2; 8 bases agree with TRBD1. In germline, CDR1 is MDHEN, CDR2 SYDVKM. The V segment lost 5 bases and the J segment 2 bases; nucleotides outside the gene matches: 4. CDR3 length equals 14 residues. The CDR3 reads CASSATGGNYGYTF. DNA for the CDR3: TGTGCCAGCAGTGCCACAGGGGGGAACTATGGCTACACCTTC.

The J gene is TRBJ2-7, the V gene TRBV27; 7 nucleotides match TRBD2. This CDR3 contains 17 residues. V lost 3 bases and J lost 0; bases outside the gene matches: 11. Germline CDR1 is MNHEY and CDR2 is SMNVEV (reference sequence). CDR3 amino acids: CASSFWGSRERSYEQYF. In nucleotides, the CDR3 is TGTGCCAGCAGTTTTTGGGGCTCGCGGGAGCGCTCCTACGAGCAGTACTTC.

Only a few counts were recorded for this clone. The chain carries TRBV7-3 and TRBJ2-1; 15 bases fit TRBD2. The CDR3 length is 15 residues. V lost 5 bases and J lost 9; bases outside the gene matches: 5. CDR1 and CDR2 (germline): SGHTA, FQGTGA. DNA for the CDR3: TGTGCCAGCAGCGCGGGACTAGCGGGAGGTAGTGAGCAGTTCTTC. Protein sequence: CASSAGLAGGSEQFF. The full variable domain, its missing parts supplied by reference TRBV7-3 and TRBJ2-1, is GAGVSQTPSNKVTEKGKYVELRCDPISGHTALYWYRQSLGQGPEFLIYFQGTGAADDSGLPNDRFFAVRPEGSVSTLKIQRTERGDSAVYLCASSAGLAGGSEQFFGPGTRLTVL.

The sample holds one count of this clone. The chain links TRBV29-1 to TRBJ2-7; D may be TRBD1 (5 bases). V was shortened by 7 bases and J by 7 bases, with 17 bases between the two germline ends. The CDR3 runs to 12 residues. The germline gives CDR1 SQVTM, CDR2 ANQGSEA. Written as DNA, the CDR3 is TGCAGCGCTACGGACACCTTTTGTGAGCAGTACTTC. Translating it yields CSATDTFCEQYF.